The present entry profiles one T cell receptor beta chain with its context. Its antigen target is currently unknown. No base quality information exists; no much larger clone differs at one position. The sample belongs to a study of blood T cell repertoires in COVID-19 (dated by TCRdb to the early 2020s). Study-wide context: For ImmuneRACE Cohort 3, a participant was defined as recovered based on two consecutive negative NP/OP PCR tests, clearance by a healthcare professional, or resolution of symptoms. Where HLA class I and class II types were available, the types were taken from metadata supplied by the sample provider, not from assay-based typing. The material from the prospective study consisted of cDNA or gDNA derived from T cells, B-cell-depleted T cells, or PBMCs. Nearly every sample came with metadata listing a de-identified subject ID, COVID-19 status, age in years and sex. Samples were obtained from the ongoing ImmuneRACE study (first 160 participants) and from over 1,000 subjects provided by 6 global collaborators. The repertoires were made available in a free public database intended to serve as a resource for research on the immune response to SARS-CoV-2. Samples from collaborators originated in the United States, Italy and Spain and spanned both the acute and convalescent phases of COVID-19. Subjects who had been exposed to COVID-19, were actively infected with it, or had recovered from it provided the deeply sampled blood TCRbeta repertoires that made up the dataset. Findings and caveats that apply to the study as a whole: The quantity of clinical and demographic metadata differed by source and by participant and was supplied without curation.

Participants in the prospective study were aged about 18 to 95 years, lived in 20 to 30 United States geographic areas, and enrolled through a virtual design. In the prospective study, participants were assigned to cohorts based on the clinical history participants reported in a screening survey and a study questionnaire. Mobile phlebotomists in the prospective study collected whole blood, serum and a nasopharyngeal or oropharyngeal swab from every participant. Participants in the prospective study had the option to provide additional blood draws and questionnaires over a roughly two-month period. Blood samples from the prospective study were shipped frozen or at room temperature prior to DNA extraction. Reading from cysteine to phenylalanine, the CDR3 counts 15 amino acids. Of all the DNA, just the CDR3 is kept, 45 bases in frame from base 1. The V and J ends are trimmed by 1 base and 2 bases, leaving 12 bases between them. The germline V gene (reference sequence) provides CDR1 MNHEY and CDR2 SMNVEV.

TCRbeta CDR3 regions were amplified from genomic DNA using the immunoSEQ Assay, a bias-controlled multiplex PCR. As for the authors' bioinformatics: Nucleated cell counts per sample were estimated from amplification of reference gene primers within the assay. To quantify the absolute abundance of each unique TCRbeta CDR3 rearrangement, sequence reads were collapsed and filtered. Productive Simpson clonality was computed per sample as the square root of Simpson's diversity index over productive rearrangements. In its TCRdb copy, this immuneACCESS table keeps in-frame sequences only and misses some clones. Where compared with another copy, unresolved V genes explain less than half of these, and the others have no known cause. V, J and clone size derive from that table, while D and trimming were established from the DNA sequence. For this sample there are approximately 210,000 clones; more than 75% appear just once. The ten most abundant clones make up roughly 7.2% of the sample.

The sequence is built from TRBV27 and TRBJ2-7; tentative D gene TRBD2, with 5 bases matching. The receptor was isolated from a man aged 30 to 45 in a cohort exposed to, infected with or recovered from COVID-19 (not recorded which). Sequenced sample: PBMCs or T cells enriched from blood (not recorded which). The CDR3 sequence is CASSLWAGPAYEQYF. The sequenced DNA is TGTGCCAGCAGTTTATGGGCGGGCCCAGCCTACGAGCAGTACTTC.